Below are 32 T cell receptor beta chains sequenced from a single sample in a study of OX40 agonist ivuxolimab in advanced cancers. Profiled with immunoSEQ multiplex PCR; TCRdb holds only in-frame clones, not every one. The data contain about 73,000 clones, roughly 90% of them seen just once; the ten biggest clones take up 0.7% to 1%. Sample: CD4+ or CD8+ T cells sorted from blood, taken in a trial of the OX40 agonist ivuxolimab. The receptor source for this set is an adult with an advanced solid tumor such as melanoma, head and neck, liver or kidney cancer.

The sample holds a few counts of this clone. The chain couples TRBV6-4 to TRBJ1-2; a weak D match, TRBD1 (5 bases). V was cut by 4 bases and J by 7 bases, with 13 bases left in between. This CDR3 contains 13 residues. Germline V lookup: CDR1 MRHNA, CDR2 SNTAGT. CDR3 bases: TGTGCCAGCAGTGCAAGAGGGGACGGTGGCTACACCTTC. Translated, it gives CASSARGDGGYTF.

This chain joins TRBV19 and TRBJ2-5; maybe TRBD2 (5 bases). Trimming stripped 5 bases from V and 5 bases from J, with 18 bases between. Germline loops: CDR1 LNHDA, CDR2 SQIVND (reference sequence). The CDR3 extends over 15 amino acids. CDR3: CASSSPGLGGETQYF. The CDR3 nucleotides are TGTGCCAGTAGTTCCCCCGGACTGGGTGGGGAGACCCAGTACTTC.

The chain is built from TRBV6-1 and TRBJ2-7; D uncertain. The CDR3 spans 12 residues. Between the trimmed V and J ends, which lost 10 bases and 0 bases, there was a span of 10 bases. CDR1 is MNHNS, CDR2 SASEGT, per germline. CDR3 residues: CATATYSYEQYF. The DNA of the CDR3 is TGTGCCACCGCGACTTACTCCTACGAGCAGTACTTC.

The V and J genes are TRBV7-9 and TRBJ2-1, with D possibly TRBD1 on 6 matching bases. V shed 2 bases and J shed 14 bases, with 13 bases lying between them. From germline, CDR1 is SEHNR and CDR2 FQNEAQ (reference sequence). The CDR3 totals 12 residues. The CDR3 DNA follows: TGTGCCAGCAGCTTATCTGGTCCAGGGGAGTTCTTC. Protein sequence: CASSLSGPGEFF.

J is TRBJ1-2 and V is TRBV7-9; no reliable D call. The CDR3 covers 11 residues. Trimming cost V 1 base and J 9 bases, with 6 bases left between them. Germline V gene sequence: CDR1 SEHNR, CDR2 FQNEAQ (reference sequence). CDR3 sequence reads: CASSLGGSYTF. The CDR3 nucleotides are TGTGCCAGCAGCTTAGGGGGAAGCTACACCTTC. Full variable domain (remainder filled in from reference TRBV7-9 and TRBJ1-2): DTGVSQNPRHKITKRGQNVTFRCDPISEHNRLYWYRQTLGQGPEFLTYFQNEAQLEKSRLLSDRFSAERPKGSFSTLEIQRTEQGDSAMYLCASSLGGSYTFGSGTRLTVV.

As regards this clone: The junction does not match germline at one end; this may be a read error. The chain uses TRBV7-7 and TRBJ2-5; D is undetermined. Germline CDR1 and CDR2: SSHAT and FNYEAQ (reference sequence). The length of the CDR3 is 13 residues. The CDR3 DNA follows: TGTGCTAGCAGCCTCGGGTCTCAAGAGACCCAGTACTTC. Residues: CASSLGSQETQYF.

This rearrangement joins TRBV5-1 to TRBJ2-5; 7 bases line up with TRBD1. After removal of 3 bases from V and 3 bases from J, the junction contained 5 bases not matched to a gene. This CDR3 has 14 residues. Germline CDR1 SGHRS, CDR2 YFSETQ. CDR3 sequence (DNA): TGCGCCAGCAGCTATTTGGGACAGAAAGAGACCCAGTACTTC. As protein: CASSYLGQKETQYF.

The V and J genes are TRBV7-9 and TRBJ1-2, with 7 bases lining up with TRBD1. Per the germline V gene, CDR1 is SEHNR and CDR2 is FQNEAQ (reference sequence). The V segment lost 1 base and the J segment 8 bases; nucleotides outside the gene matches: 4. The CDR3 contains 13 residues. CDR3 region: CASSLEGAEGYTF. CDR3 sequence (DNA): TGTGCCAGCAGCTTAGAGGGGGCGGAGGGCTACACCTTC.

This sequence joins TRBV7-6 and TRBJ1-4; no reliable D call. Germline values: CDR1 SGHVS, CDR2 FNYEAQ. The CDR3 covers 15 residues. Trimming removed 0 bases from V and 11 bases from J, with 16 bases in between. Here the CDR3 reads CASSLAKGLMSKLFF. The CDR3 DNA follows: TGTGCCAGCAGCTTAGCGAAGGGATTAATGAGTAAACTGTTTTTT.

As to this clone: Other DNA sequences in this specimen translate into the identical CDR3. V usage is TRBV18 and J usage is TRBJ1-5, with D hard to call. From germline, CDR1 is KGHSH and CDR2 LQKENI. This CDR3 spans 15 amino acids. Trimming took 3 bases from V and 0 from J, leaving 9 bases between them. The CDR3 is CASSPSQNSNQPQHF. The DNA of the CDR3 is TGTGCCAGCTCACCCTCGCAGAATAGCAATCAGCCCCAGCATTTT.

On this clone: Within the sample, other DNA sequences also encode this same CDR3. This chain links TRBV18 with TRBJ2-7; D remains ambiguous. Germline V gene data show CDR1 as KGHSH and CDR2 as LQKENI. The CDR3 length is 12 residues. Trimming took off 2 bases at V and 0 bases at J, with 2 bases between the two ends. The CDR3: CASSPSSYEQYF. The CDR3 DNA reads TGTGCCAGCTCACCAAGCTCCTACGAGCAGTACTTC.

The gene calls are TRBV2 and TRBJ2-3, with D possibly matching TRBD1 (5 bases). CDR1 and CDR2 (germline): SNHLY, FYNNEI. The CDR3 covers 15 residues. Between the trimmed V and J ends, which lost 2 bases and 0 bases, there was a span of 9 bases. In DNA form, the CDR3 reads TGTGCCAGCAGTGAACGACAGTATAGCACAGATACGCAGTATTTT. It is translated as CASSERQYSTDTQYF.

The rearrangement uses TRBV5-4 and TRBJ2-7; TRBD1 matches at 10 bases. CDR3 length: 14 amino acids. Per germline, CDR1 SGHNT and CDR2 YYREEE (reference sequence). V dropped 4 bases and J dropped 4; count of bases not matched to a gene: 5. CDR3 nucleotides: TGTGCCAGCAGCCCGACAGGGGGCTTTTACGAGCAGTACTTC. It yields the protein CASSPTGGFYEQYF. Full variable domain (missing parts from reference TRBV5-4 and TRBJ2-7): ETGVTQSPTHLIKTRGQQVTLRCSSQSGHNTVSWYQQALGQGPQFIFQYYREEENGRGNFPPRFSGLQFPNYSSELNVNALELDDSALYLCASSPTGGFYEQYFGPGTRLTVT.

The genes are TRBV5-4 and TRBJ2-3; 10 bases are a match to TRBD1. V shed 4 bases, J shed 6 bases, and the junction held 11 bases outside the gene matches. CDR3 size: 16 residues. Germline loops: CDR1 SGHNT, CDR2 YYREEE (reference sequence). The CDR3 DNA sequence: TGTGCCAGCAGCCAAGGCCCGGGACAGGGGTTGGATACGCAGTATTTT. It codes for CASSQGPGQGLDTQYF. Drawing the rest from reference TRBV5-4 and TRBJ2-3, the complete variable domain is ETGVTQSPTHLIKTRGQQVTLRCSSQSGHNTVSWYQQALGQGPQFIFQYYREEENGRGNFPPRFSGLQFPNYSSELNVNALELDDSALYLCASSQGPGQGLDTQYFGPGTRLTVL.

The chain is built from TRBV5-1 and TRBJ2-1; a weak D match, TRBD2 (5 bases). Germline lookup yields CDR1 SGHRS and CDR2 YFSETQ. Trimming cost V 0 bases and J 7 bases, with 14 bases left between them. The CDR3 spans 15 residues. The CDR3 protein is CASSLDGNTGNEQFF. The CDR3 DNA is TGCGCCAGCAGCTTGGATGGCAATACGGGGAATGAGCAGTTCTTC.

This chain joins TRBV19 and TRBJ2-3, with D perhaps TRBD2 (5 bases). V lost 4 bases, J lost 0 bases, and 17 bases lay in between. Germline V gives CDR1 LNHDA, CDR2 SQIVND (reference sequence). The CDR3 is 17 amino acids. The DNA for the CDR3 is TGTGCCAGTAGTAGACGGGGATTTACGCCTAGCACAGATACGCAGTATTTT. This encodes CASSRRGFTPSTDTQYF.

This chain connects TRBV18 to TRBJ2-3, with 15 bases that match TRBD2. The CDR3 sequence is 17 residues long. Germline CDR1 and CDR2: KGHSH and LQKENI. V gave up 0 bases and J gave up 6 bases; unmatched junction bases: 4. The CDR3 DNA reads TGTGCCAGCTCACCACCGGGACTAGCGGGAGGCGTGGATACGCAGTATTTT. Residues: CASSPPGLAGGVDTQYF. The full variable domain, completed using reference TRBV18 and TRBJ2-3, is NAGVMQNPRHLVRRRGQEARLRCSPMKGHSHVYWYRQLPEEGLKFMVYLQKENIIDESGMPKERFSAEFPKEGPSILRIQQVVRGDSAAYFCASSPPGLAGGVDTQYFGPGTRLTVL.

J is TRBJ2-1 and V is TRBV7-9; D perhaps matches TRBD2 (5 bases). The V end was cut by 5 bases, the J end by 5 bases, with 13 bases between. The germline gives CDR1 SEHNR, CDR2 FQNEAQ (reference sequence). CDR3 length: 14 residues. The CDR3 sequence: CASSPWTGDNEQFF. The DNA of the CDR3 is TGTGCCAGCAGCCCCTGGACTGGAGACAATGAGCAGTTCTTC.

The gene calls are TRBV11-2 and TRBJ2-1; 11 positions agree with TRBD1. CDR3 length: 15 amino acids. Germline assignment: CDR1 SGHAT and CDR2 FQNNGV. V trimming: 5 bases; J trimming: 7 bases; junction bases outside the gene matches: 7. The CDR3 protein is CASSPDRGLRNEQFF. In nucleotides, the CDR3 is TGTGCCAGCAGCCCGGACAGGGGGCTAAGGAATGAGCAGTTCTTC. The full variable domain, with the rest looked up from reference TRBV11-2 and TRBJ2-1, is EAGVAQSPRYKIIEKRQSVAFWCNPISGHATLYWYQQILGQGPKLLIQFQNNGVVDDSQLPKDRFSAERLKGVDSTLKIQPAKLEDSAVYLCASSPDRGLRNEQFFGPGTRLTVL.

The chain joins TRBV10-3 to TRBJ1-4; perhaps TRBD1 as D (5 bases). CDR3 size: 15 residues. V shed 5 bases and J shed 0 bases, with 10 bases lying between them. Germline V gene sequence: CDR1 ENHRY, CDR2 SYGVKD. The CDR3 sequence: CAISQGVATNEKLFF. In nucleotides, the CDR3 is TGTGCCATCAGTCAGGGAGTTGCAACTAATGAAAAACTGTTTTTT.

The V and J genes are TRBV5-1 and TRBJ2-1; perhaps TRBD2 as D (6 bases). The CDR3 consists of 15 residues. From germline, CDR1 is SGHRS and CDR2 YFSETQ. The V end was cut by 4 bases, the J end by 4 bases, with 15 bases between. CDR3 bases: TGCGCCAGCAGCCCGCGGGGCGAGTCTTACAATGAGCAGTTCTTC. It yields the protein CASSPRGESYNEQFF. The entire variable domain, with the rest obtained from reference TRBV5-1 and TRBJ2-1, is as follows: KAGVTQTPRYLIKTRGQQVTLSCSPISGHRSVSWYQQTPGQGLQFLFEYFSETQRNKGNFPGRFSGRQFSNSRSEMNVSTLELGDSALYLCASSPRGESYNEQFFGPGTRLTVL.

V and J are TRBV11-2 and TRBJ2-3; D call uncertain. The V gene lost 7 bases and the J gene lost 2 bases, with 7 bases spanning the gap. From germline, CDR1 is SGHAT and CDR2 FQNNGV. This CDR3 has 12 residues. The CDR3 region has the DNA TGTGCCAGCACTCCGGACACAGATACGCAGTATTTT. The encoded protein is CASTPDTDTQYF. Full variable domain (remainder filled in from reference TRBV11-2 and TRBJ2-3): EAGVAQSPRYKIIEKRQSVAFWCNPISGHATLYWYQQILGQGPKLLIQFQNNGVVDDSQLPKDRFSAERLKGVDSTLKIQPAKLEDSAVYLCASTPDTDTQYFGPGTRLTVL.

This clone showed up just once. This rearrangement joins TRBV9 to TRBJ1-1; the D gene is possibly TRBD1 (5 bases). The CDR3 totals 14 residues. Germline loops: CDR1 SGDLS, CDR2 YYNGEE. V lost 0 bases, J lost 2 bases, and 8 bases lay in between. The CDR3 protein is CASSVEGVNTEAFF. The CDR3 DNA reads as TGTGCCAGCAGCGTAGAAGGGGTCAACACTGAAGCTTTCTTT.

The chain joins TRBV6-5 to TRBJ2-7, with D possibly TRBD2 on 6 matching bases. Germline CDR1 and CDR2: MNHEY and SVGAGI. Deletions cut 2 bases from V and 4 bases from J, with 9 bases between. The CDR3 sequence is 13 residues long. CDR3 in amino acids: CASSYPGRYEQYF. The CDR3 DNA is TGTGCCAGCAGTTACCCAGGGAGGTACGAGCAGTACTTC.

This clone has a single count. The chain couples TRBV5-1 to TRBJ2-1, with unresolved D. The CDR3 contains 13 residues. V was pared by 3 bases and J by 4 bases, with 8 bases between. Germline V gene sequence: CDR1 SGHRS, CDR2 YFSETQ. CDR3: CASSSGIYNEQFF. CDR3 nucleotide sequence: TGCGCCAGCAGCTCCGGAATATACAATGAGCAGTTCTTC.

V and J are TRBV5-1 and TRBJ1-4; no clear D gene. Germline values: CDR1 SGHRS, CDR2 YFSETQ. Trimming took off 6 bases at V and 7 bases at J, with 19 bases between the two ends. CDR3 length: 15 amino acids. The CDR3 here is CASTPGPERGEKLFF. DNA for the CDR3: TGCGCCAGCACCCCCGGACCCGAACGAGGTGAAAAACTGTTTTTT.

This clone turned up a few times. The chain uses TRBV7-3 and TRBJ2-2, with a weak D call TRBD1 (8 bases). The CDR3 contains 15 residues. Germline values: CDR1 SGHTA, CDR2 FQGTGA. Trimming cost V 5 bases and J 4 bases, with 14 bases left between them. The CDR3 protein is CASSPQGGSTGELFF. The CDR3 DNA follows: TGTGCCAGCAGCCCACAGGGGGGGAGCACCGGGGAGCTGTTTTTT.

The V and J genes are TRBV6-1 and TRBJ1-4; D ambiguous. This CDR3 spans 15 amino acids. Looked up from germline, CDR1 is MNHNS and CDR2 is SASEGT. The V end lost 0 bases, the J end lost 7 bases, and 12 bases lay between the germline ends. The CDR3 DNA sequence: TGTGCCAGCAGTGAAGCTGGTGGATTGAGTGAAAAACTGTTTTTT. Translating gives CASSEAGGLSEKLFF.

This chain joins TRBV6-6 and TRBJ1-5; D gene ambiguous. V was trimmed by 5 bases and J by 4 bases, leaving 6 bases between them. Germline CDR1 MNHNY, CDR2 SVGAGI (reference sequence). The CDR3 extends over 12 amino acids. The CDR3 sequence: CASSTGNQPQHF. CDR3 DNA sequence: TGTGCCAGCAGTACGGGTAATCAGCCCCAGCATTTT.

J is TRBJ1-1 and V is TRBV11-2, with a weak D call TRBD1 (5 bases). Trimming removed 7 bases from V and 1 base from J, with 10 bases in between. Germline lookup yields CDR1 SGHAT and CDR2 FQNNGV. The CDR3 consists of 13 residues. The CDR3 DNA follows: TGTGCCAGCAACATCGGACAGAACACTGAAGCTTTCTTT. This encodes CASNIGQNTEAFF. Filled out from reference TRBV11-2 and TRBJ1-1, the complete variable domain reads EAGVAQSPRYKIIEKRQSVAFWCNPISGHATLYWYQQILGQGPKLLIQFQNNGVVDDSQLPKDRFSAERLKGVDSTLKIQPAKLEDSAVYLCASNIGQNTEAFFGQGTRLTVV.

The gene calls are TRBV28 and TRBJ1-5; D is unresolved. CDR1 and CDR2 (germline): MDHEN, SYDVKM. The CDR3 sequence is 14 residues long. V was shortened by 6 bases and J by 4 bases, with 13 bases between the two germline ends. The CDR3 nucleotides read TGTGCCAGCAGCAAACCCTGGGGTAATCAGCCCCAGCATTTT. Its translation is CASSKPWGNQPQHF.

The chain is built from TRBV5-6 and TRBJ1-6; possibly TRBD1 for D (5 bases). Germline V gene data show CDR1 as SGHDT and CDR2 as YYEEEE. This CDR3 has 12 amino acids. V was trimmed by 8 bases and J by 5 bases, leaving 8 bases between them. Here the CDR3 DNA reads TGTGCCAGTCAGGGCAATAATTCACCCCTCCACTTT. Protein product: CASQGNNSPLHF. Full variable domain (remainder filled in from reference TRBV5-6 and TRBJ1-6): DAGVTQSPTHLIKTRGQQVTLRCSPKSGHDTVSWYQQALGQGPQFIFQYYEEEERQRGNFPDRFSGHQFPNYSSELNVNALLLGDSALYLCASQGNNSPLHFGNGTRLTVT.